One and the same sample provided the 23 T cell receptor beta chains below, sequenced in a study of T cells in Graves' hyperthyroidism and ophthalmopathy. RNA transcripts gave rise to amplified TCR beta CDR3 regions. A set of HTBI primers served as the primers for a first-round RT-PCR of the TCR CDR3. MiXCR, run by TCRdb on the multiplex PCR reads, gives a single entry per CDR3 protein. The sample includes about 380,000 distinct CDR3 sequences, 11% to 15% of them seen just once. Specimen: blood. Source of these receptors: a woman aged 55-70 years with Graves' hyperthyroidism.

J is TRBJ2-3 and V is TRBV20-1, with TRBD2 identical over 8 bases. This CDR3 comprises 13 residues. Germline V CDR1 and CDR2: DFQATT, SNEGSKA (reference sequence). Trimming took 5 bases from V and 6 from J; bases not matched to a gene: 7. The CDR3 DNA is TGCAGTGCTCGGCCGGGGGGGGGCGATACGCAGTATTTT. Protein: CSARPGGGDTQYF.

CDR3 loop: CASSAGQRPAEQYF. The CDR3 coding sequence is TGTGCCAGCAGCGCAGGACAGAGGCCGGCCGAGCAGTACTTC. The gene calls are TRBV5-8 and TRBJ2-7; D might be TRBD1 (6 bases). The CDR3 runs 14 residues. Trimming took off 4 bases at V and 6 bases at J, with 17 bases between the two ends. CDR1 is SGHTS, CDR2 YDEGEE, per germline.

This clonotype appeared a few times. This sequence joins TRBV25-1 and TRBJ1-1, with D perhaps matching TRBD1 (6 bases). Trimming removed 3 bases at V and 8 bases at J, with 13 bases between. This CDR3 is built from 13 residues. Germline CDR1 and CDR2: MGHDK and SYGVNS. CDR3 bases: TGTGCCAGCAGTGACCCCGGGGGCAGGGAAGCTTTCTTT. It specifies CASSDPGGREAFF.

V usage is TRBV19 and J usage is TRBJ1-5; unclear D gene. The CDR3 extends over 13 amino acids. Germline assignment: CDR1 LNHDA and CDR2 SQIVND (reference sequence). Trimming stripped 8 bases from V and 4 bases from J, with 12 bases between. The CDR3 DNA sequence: TGTGCCAGTCGAGGCCACAGAAATCAGCCCCAGCATTTT. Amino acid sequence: CASRGHRNQPQHF.

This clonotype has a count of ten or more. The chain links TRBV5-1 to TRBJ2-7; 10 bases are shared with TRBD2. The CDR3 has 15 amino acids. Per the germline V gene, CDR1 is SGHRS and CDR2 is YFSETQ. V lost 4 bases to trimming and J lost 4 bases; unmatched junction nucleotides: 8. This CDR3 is CASSTSSGSGYEQYF. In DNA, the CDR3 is TGCGCCAGCAGCACCTCTAGCGGGAGCGGGTACGAGCAGTACTTC.

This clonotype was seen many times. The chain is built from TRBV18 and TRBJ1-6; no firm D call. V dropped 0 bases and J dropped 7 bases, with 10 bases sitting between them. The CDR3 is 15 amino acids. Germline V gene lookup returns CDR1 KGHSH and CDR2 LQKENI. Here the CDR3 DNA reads TGTGCCAGCTCACCACCCGTCGGGAGGAATTCACCCCTCCACTTT. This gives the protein CASSPPVGRNSPLHF.

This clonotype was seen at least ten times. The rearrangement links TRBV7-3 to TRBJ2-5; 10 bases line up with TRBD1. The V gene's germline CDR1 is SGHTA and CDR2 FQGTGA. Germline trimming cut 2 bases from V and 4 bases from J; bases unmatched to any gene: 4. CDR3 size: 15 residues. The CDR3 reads CASSLEGTGAETQYF. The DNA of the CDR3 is TGTGCCAGCAGCTTAGAAGGGACAGGGGCAGAGACCCAGTACTTC.

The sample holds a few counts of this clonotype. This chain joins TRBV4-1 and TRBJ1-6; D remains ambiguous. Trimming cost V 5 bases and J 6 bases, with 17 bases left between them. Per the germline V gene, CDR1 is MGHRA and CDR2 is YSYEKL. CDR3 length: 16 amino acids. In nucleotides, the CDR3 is TGCGCCAGCAGCTTTAATACGGGAGGGATTAATTCACCCCTCCACTTT. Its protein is CASSFNTGGINSPLHF.

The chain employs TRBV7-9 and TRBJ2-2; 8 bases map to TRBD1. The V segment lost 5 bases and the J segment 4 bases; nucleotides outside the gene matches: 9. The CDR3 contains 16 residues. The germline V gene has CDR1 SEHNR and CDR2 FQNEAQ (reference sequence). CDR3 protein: CASSPHRGTGTGELFF. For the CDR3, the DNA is TGTGCCAGCAGCCCTCACAGGGGGACGGGCACCGGGGAGCTGTTTTTT.

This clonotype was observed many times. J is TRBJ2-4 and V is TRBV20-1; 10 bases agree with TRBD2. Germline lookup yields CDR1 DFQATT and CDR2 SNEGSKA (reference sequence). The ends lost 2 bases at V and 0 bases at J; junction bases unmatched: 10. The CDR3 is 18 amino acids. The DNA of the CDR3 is TGCAGTGCTAGATCGACTAGCGGGTCCACACTAGCCAAAAACATTCAGTACTTC. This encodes CSARSTSGSTLAKNIQYF.

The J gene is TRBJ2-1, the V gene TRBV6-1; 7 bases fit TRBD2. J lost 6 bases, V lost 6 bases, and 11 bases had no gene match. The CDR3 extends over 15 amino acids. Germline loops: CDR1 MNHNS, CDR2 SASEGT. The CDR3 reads CASRKRTRSFNEQFF. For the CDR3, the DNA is TGTGCCAGCAGGAAGAGGACTAGGAGCTTCAATGAGCAGTTCTTC.

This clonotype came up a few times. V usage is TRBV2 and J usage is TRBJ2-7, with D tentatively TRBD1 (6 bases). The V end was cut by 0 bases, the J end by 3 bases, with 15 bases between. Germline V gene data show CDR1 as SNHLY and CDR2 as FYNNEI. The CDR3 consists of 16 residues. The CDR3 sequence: CASSEAGASSDYEQYF. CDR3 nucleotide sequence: TGTGCCAGCAGTGAAGCGGGGGCCAGCTCGGACTACGAGCAGTACTTC.

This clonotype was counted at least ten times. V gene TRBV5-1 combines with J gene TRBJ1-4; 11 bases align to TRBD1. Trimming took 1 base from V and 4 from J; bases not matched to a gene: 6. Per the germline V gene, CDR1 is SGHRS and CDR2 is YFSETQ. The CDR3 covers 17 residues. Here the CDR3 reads CASSLLGQGVGNEKLFF. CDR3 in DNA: TGCGCCAGCAGCTTGTTGGGACAGGGGGTTGGTAATGAAAAACTGTTTTTT. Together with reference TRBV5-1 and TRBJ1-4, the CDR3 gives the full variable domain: KAGVTQTPRYLIKTRGQQVTLSCSPISGHRSVSWYQQTPGQGLQFLFEYFSETQRNKGNFPGRFSGRQFSNSRSEMNVSTLELGDSALYLCASSLLGQGVGNEKLFFGSGTQLSVL.

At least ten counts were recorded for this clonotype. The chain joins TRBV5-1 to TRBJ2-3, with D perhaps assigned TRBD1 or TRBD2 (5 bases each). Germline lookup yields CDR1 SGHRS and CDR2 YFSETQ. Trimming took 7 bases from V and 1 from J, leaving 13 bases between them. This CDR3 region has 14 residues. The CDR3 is CASAWGKGTDTQYF. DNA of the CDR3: TGCGCCAGCGCATGGGGGAAGGGCACAGATACGCAGTATTTT.

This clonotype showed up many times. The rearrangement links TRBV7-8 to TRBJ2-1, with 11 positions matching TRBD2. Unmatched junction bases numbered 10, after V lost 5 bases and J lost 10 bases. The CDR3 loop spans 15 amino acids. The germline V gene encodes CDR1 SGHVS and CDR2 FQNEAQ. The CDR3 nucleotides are TGTGCCAGCAGCCAGCCCTTAGCGGGAGGGGGAGAGCAGTTCTTC. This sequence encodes CASSQPLAGGGEQFF.

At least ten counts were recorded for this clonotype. In DNA form, the CDR3 reads TGTGCCAGCAGCCCCTATAGCGGGAGCACAACTTACGAGCAGTACTTC. Translation: CASSPYSGSTTYEQYF. The chain combines TRBV27 with TRBJ2-7, with 9 bases aligning to TRBD2. The CDR3 has 16 residues. The ends lost 6 bases at V and 4 bases at J; junction bases unmatched: 13. Germline V gene lookup returns CDR1 MNHEY and CDR2 SMNVEV (reference sequence).

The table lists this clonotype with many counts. DNA of the CDR3: TGCAGTGCTAGTCTTGACCGCGGGACTTTAGAAGAAAAACTGTTTTTT. It specifies CSASLDRGTLEEKLFF. The chain employs TRBV20-1 and TRBJ1-4; a weak D match, TRBD1 (5 bases). The CDR3 extends over 16 amino acids. Looked up from germline, CDR1 is DFQATT and CDR2 is SNEGSKA (reference sequence). Trimming removed 3 bases at V and 8 bases at J, with 22 bases between.

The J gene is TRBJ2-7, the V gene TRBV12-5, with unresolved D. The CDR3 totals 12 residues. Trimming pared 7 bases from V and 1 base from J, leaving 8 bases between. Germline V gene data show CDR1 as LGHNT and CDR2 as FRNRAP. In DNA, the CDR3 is TGTGCTAGTGTGGGTATTTCCTACGAGCAGTACTTC. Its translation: CASVGISYEQYF.

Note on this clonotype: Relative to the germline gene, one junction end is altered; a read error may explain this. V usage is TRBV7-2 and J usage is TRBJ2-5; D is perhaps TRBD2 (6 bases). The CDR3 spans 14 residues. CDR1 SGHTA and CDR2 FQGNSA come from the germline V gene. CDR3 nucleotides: TGTGTCAGCAGCTTAGAGGTGGGAGGTGAGACCCAGTACTTC. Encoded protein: CVSSLEVGGETQYF.

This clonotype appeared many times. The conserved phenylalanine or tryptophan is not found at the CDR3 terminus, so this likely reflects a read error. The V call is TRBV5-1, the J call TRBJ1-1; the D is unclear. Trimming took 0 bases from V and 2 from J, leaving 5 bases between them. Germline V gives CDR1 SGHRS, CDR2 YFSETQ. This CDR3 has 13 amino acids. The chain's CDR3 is CASSLDSNTEAFL. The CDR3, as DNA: TGCGCCAGCAGCTTGGATTCAAACACTGAAGCTTTCCTT.

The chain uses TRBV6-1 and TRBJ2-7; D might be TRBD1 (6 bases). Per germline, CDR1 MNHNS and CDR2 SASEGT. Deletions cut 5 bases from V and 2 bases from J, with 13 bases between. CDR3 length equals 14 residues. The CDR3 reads CASSRNNRAYEQYF. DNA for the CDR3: TGTGCCAGCAGTCGAAACAACAGGGCCTACGAGCAGTACTTC.

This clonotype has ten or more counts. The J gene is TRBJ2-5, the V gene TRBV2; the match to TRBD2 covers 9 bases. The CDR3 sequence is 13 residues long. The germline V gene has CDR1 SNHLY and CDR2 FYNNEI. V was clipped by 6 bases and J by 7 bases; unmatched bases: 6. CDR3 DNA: TGTGCCAGCAGGACTAGCGGTGGGGGGACCCAGTACTTC. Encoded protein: CASRTSGGGTQYF. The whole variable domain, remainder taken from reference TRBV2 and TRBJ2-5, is EPEVTQTPSHQVTQMGQEVILRCVPISNHLYFYWYRQILGQKVEFLVSFYNNEISEKSEIFDDQFSVERPDGSNFTLKIRSTKLEDSAMYFCASRTSGGGTQYFGPGTRLLVL.

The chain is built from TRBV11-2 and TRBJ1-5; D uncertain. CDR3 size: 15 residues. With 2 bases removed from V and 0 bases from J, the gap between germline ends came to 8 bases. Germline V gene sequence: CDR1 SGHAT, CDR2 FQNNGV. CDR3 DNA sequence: TGTGCCAGCAGCTTACCCCACTATAGCAATCAGCCCCAGCATTTT. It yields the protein CASSLPHYSNQPQHF.